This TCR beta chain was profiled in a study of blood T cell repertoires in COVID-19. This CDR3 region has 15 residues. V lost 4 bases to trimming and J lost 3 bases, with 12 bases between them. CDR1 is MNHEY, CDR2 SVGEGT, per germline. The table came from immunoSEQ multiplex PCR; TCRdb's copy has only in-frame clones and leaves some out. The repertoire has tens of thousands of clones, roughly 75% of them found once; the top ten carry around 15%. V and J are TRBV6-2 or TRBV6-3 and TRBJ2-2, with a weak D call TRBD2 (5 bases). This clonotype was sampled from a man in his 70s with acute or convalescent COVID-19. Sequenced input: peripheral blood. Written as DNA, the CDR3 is TGTGCCAGCAGTTCGACCGGGAAACACACCGGGGAGCTGTTTTTT. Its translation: CASSSTGKHTGELFF.